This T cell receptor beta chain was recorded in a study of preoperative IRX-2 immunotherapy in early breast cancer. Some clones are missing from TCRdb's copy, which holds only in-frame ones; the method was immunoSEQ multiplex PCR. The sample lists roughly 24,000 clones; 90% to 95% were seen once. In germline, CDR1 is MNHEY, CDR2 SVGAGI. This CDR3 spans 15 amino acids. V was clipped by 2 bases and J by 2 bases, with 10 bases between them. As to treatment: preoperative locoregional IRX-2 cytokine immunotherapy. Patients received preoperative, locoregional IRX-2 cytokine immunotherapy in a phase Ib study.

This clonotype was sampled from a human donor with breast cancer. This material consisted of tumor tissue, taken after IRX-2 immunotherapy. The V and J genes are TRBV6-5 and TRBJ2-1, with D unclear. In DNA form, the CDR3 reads TGTGCCAGCAGTTACCGACATAGGCCCTACAATGAGCAGTTCTTC. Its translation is CASSYRHRPYNEQFF.